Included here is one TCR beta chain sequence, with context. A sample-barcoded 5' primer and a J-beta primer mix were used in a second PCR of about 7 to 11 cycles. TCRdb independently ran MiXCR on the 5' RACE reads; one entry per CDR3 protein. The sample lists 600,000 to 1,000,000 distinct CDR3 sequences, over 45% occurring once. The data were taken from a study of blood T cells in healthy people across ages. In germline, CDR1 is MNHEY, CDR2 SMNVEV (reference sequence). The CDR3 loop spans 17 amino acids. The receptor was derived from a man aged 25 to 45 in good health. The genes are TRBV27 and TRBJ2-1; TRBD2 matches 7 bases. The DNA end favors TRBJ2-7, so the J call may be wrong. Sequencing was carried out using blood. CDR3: CASSSIFGGSSYNEQYF. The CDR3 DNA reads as TGTGCCAGCAGTTCCATCTTCGGGGGGAGCTCCTACAATGAGCAGTACTTC.